This entry concerns a single T cell receptor beta chain. V gave up 4 bases and J gave up 0 bases; unmatched junction bases: 2. Germline CDR1 and CDR2: MDHEN and SYDVKM. This CDR3 is 15 amino acids long. Per the authors' pipeline: Amplified reference gene primers provided the basis for estimating nucleated cell counts. TCRdb's table, derived via immunoSEQ multiplex PCR, lists solely in-frame clones and lacks some. That table furnishes V, J and clone size, whereas the DNA furnished D and trimming. The data hold fewer than 300,000 clones, with around 89% observed a single time. This specimen belongs to a study of blood T cell repertoires in COVID-19.

The source material was peripheral blood. The V gene is TRBV28, the J gene TRBJ2-4, with TRBD2 matching over 8 bases. The receptor was isolated from a man aged 25 to 40 with acute or convalescent COVID-19. The CDR3, as DNA: TGTGCCAGCAGTTCCGGGGGGGCAGCCAAAAACATTCAGTACTTC. This translates into CASSSGGAAKNIQYF. The complete variable domain, with remaining parts taken from reference TRBV28 and TRBJ2-4, reads DVKVTQSSRYLVKRTGEKVFLECVQDMDHENMFWYRQDPGLGLRLIYFSYDVKMKEKGDIPEGYSVSREKKERFSLILESASTNQTSMYLCASSSGGAAKNIQYFGAGTRLSVL.